The present TCR beta chain was sequenced within a study of human T cells and chemical hapten exposure. The table lists this clonotype with a few counts. Time point meaning: patch test 2, 6 weeks after DPC sensitization. This sample's treatment: therapeutic diphenylcyclopropenone sensitization with weekly scalp DPC. The CDR3 spans 15 residues. CDR1 and CDR2 (germline): LGHNA, YNFKEQ. V was pared by 0 bases and J by 7 bases, with 13 bases between. TCRdb reprocessed the RACE reads via MiXCR and lists one record per CDR3 protein. The top ten hold about 5.4% of the sample, which has a few hundred thousand distinct CDR3 sequences, under 6.5% seen once.

The receptor was isolated from a young woman with alopecia areata. Some clones in this sample may be carry-over from other donors' samples. The genes are TRBV4-2 and TRBJ1-5; the D gene is possibly TRBD1 (5 bases). The material sequenced was whole blood, taken in connection with sensitization to the hapten diphenylcyclopropenone (DPC). CDR3 nucleotides: TGTGCCAGCAGCCAAGATCGCCAGGGTTGGCAGCCCCAGCATTTT. Its translation is CASSQDRQGWQPQHF.